These 8 T cell receptor beta chains originate from one sample sequenced in a study of memory CD4+ T cells and cytomegalovirus serostatus. The repertoire was sequenced with immunoSEQ multiplex PCR; TCRdb's copy has only in-frame clones and lacks some. The table shows about 41,000 clones, with 70% to 80% occurring only once. The sort gate was single viable CD3+CD4+CD8-CD45RO+ cells for memory CD4+ T cells. Sequences were obtained from memory CD4+ T cells from blood. These receptors originate from an adult in good health and CMV-seronegative.

The chain carries TRBV14 and TRBJ2-7; D is possibly TRBD1 or TRBD2 (5 bases each). This CDR3 is 15 amino acids long. Trimming shortened V by 3 bases and J by 3 bases, and 15 bases separated the two germline ends. The germline V gene has CDR1 SGHDN and CDR2 FVKESK. The CDR3 DNA reads TGTGCCAGCAGCCAGCAGGGAGATGGGGGCTACGAGCAGTACTTC. This codes for CASSQQGDGGYEQYF.

This rearrangement joins TRBV2 to TRBJ2-1, with 7 nucleotides matching TRBD2. Germline V lookup: CDR1 SNHLY, CDR2 FYNNEI. The CDR3 loop spans 14 amino acids. V dropped 6 bases and J dropped 2; count of bases not matched to a gene: 4. The CDR3 here is CASRERGAYNEQFF. Written as DNA, the CDR3 is TGTGCCAGCAGGGAGCGGGGAGCCTACAATGAGCAGTTCTTC.

The rearrangement uses TRBV7-2 and TRBJ1-5; the match to TRBD1 covers 12 bases. CDR3 length equals 17 residues. Germline values: CDR1 SGHTA, CDR2 FQGNSA. J gave up 10 bases and V 1 base, and 11 bases lay outside the gene matches. The CDR3 loop reads CASSLGSSGQGAKPQHF. CDR3 DNA sequence: TGTGCCAGCAGCTTAGGATCTTCGGGACAGGGGGCCAAACCCCAGCATTTT.

The CDR3 loop reads CSARDGSYGYTF. CDR3 bases: TGCAGCGCCAGGGACGGCTCCTATGGCTACACCTTC. V and J are TRBV29-1 and TRBJ1-2; TRBD1 might be the D (5 bases). Germline V lookup: CDR1 SQVTM, CDR2 ANQGSEA. CDR3 size: 12 residues. V shed 7 bases and J shed 4 bases, with 13 bases lying between them. Variable domain in full (rest from reference TRBV29-1 and TRBJ1-2): SAVISQKPSRDICQRGTSLTIQCQVDSQVTMMFWYRQQPGQSLTLIATANQGSEATYESGFVIDKFPISRPNLTFSTLTVSNMSPEDSSIYLCSARDGSYGYTFGSGTRLTVV.

Comments on this clone: A read error may account for a junction end that differs from germline. This chain connects TRBV7-8 to TRBJ1-2, with D unresolved. Germline assignment: CDR1 SGHVS and CDR2 FQNEAQ. The CDR3 covers 12 residues. The CDR3 DNA reads TGTGCCAGCAGCCAAATTAGTGGTATAAGTATATTC. Protein: CASSQISGISIF.

V is TRBV7-2 and J is TRBJ2-1; D may be TRBD1 (6 bases). Trimming pared 11 bases from V and 12 bases from J, leaving 23 bases between. Germline assignment: CDR1 SGHTA and CDR2 FQGNSA. CDR3 length: 13 residues. The CDR3 protein is CASQNSPQGPQFF. DNA of the CDR3: TGTGCCTCCCAAAACAGCCCACAGGGTCCGCAGTTCTTC. Variable domain in full (rest from reference TRBV7-2 and TRBJ2-1): GAGVSQSPSNKVTEKGKDVELRCDPISGHTALYWYRQSLGQGLEFLIYFQGNSAPDKSGLPSDRFSAERTGGSVSTLTIQRTQQEDSAVYLCASQNSPQGPQFFGPGTRLTVL.

The CDR3 DNA reads TGTGCCAGCTCGCCCGATAGTAACACAGATACGCAGTATTTT. It encodes CASSPDSNTDTQYF. This chain joins TRBV18 and TRBJ2-3; D not resolved. This CDR3 is 14 amino acids long. Germline CDR1 reads KGHSH; CDR2 reads LQKENI. V lost 6 bases to trimming and J lost 2 bases, with 12 bases between them.

J is TRBJ2-5 and V is TRBV19, with D possibly being TRBD2 (6 bases). V shed 5 bases and J shed 5 bases, with 15 bases lying between them. This CDR3 region has 14 residues. Germline lookup yields CDR1 LNHDA and CDR2 SQIVND (reference sequence). The CDR3 sequence is CASSLGTSPETQYF. As DNA, the CDR3 is TGTGCCAGTAGTCTCGGGACTTCACCTGAGACCCAGTACTTC.